This TCR beta chain derives from a study of breast tumors, draining lymph nodes, adjacent tissues. Broader study findings: The lymph node origin of tumor T cells was framed as consistent with a hypothesis, not demonstrated. Tumor TCR diversity was below lymph nodes but above nontumor tissue. Most tumor T cells seemingly derive from lymph node, then expand in tumor.

Breast cancer patients provided tissue from their axillary draining lymph nodes. In germline, CDR1 is SGHNT, CDR2 YYREEE (reference sequence). The V gene lost 0 bases and the J gene lost 3 bases, with 9 bases spanning the gap. CDR3 length: 14 amino acids. On this clonotype: Its matching antigen is unknown. Being one base from a much bigger clone, this may be a read error.

Each CDR3 protein gets one entry after TCRdb re-called the multiplex PCR reads with MiXCR. The sample carries under 250,000 distinct CDR3 sequences, 32% recorded once. The sequence derives from a female donor with breast cancer. Some clones in this sample may be carry-over from other donors' samples. Material: axillary lymph node tissue. V gene TRBV5-4 combines with J gene TRBJ1-2; D may be TRBD1 (5 bases). DNA for the CDR3: TGTGCCAGCAGCTTGGAGGGGCCCGACTATGGCTACACCTTC. It codes for CASSLEGPDYGYTF.